Listed below are T cell receptor beta chains from one sample, sequenced in a study of cytomegalovirus exposure and HLA in healthy donors. Clones were sequenced by immunoSEQ multiplex PCR, and TCRdb holds only the in-frame ones, with some missing. The sample lists about 82,000 clones, 63% occurring once. Sequencing was performed on PBMCs. These receptors came from a woman aged 40 to 49 in good health and CMV-seropositive. The CDR3 runs from the conserved cysteine through the conserved F or W. A D gene is named only where the DNA matches it firmly. A row's size may be missing; if present it is once, few, many or a size class.

>TRBV6-1|-|few|TRBJ1-1
TGTGCCAGCACCCAAGCCGAGTGGGAAGCTTTCTTT
CASTQAEWEAFF
>TRBV5-6|-|-|TRBJ1-1
TGTGCCAGCAGCTTGGCGGGCAGGGTAACGGGCGCTGAAGCTTTCTTT
CASSLAGRVTGAEAFF
>TRBV7-6|-|-|TRBJ2-7
TGTGCCAGCAGCGCAGGTTGGTCGTCCTACGAGCAGTACTTC
CASSAGWSSYEQYF
>TRBV27|TRBD1|-|TRBJ2-7
TGTGCCAGCAGTTTGACAGGGGGCTACGAGCAGTACTTC
CASSLTGGYEQYF
>TRBV29-1|TRBD2|once|TRBJ2-1
TGCAGCGATGCCGGGACTAGCGGGAGTGAGCAGTTCTTC
CSDAGTSGSEQFF
>TRBV28|TRBD2|-|TRBJ2-1
TGTGCCAGCAGTTTATCCGGACTAGCGGGAGTCCATGAGCAGTTCTTC
CASSLSGLAGVHEQFF
>TRBV28|-|-|TRBJ2-3
TGTGCCAGCAGTTGGGAGCGGGCAGGGACAGATACGCAGTATTTT
CASSWERAGTDTQYF
>TRBV6-1|TRBD2|once|TRBJ2-7
TGTGCCAGCAGCGGACTAGCGGGAGGGTCCTACGAGCAGTACTTC
CASSGLAGGSYEQYF
>TRBV27|TRBD1|once|TRBJ2-7
TGTGCCAGCAGCATAGAGGGGGACAGGGTCTTCGACGAGCAGTACTTC
CASSIEGDRVFDEQYF
>TRBV6-5|-|few|TRBJ2-7
TGTGCCAGCAGTCTTGGGGGCTCCCTCTCCTACGAGCAGTACTTC
CASSLGGSLSYEQYF
>TRBV13|TRBD2|-|TRBJ2-2
TGTGCCAGCGCCGGACTAGCGGGAGTCGGCACCGGGGAGCTGTTTTTT
CASAGLAGVGTGELFF
>TRBV4-1|TRBD1|-|TRBJ1-2
TGCGCCAGCAGCCAGCCCGGACAGGGGAAAAACTATGGCTACACCTTC
CASSQPGQGKNYGYTF
>TRBV5-1|-|-|TRBJ2-7
TGCGCCAGCAGCTTAGCCCCACTAGAATCTGCCTACGAGCAGTACTTC
CASSLAPLESAYEQYF
>TRBV28|-|few|TRBJ2-2
TGTGCCAGCAGTACCCGAGGAGCCGGGGAGCTGTTTTTT
CASSTRGAGELFF
>TRBV6-1|-|-|TRBJ1-1
TGTGCCAGCAGTGAAGGCAAGGTAGGGGGACCGGAAGCTTTCTTT
CASSEGKVGGPEAFF
>TRBV7-9|-|-|TRBJ2-7
TGTGCCAGCAGCCCCGGAAGACTCACGAGAGGGTCCTACGAGCAGTACTTC
CASSPGRLTRGSYEQYF
>TRBV19|-|once|TRBJ1-4
TGTGCCAGTGAAGCTTGGGGCGAAAGTGAAAAACTGTTTTTT
CASEAWGESEKLFF
>TRBV27|TRBD2|-|TRBJ2-3
TGTGCCAGCAGCCTAGCGGGAGTTGACGTTAATACGCAGTATTTT
CASSLAGVDVNTQYF
>TRBV7-2|TRBD2|few|TRBJ2-7
TGTGCCAGCAGCTTGGGAGCGGGGTCCTACGAGCAGTACTTC
CASSLGAGSYEQYF
>TRBV7-2|TRBD1|-|TRBJ2-3
TGTGCCAGCAGCTCCTCCGGGACAGGGGGCGCAGATACGCAGTATTTT
CASSSSGTGGADTQYF
>TRBV19|TRBD1|-|TRBJ1-1
TGTGCCAGTACCAGAGGGGGCATTGAAGCTTTCTTT
CASTRGGIEAFF
>TRBV9|TRBD2|-|TRBJ2-5
TGTGCCAGCAGCGTTTCTACTAGCGGGATCTGGGAGACCCAGTACTTC
CASSVSTSGIWETQYF
>TRBV6-6|-|-|TRBJ2-7
TGTGCCAGCAGTTACTCCGGTTGGGCCAGTAACGAGCAGTACTTC
CASSYSGWASNEQYF
>TRBV27|-|-|TRBJ1-2
TGTGCCAGCAGTCCGGGACAAGGAAGCTATGGCTACACCTTC
CASSPGQGSYGYTF
>TRBV10-2|TRBD2|once|TRBJ2-7
TGCGCCAGCAGTGAGTCTGCTAGCGGGGGTGGCGAGCAGTACTTC
CASSESASGGGEQYF
>TRBV5-4|TRBD1|few|TRBJ1-2
TGTGCCAGCAGCGTTACAGGGGGGTCGGGTGGCTACACCTTC
CASSVTGGSGGYTF
>TRBV13|-|few|TRBJ1-2
TGTGCCAGCAGCACCTGGGGGATGGGGGGCTATGGCTACACCTTC
CASSTWGMGGYGYTF
>TRBV28|TRBD2|few|TRBJ2-7
TGTGCCAGCAGCTCTTCTAGCGGGAGGGTGGGGGAGCAGTACTTC
CASSSSSGRVGEQYF
>TRBV18|TRBD2|-|TRBJ2-3
TGTGCCAGCTCACCAGCAGCGGGAGTTTTGAATACGCAGTATTTT
CASSPAAGVLNTQYF
>TRBV19|-|-|TRBJ1-2
TGTGCCAGCCGGAGCAGGGGCGGAAACTATGGCTACACCTTC
CASRSRGGNYGYTF
>TRBV6-1|TRBD1|few|TRBJ1-2
TGTGCCAGCAGAGAGGGACAGTCTAACTATGGCTACACCTTC
CASREGQSNYGYTF
>TRBV4-3|-|-|TRBJ2-1
TGCGCCAGCAGCCAGGAACGTCAGGGTGGAGAGTTCTTC
CASSQERQGGEFF